Listed below are T cell receptor beta chains from one sample, sequenced in a study of PD-L1 blockade in urothelial cancer. Assay: immunoSEQ multiplex PCR; the TCRdb copy retains only in-frame clones and omits some. The sample includes about 48,000 clones, approximately 83% of them seen just once. The sequenced sample was PBMCs, obtained around atezolizumab (anti-PD-L1) treatment. All receptors derive from a man aged 60-69 years with urothelial cancer. CDR3s include the opening cysteine and the closing phenylalanine or tryptophan. Each record gives: clone size, D gene, J gene, V gene, CDR3 DNA, CDR3 protein. D genes are given only for firm matches. For some rows the clone size is stated as once, few or many, or as a class when expanded; others skip it.

NA	TRBD2	TRBJ2-3	TRBV6-6	TGTGCCAGCCGGAGCGGGGGGAACACAGATACGCAGTATTTT	CASRSGGNTDTQYF
NA	TRBD1	TRBJ1-1	TRBV27	TGTGCCAGCAGTTCGACAGGGGTAGGTACTGAAGCTTTCTTT	CASSSTGVGTEAFF
NA	TRBD1	TRBJ2-3	TRBV7-2	TGTGCCAGCAGCGGTAATCAGGGGGCGGGCACAGATACGCAGTATTTT	CASSGNQGAGTDTQYF
NA	NA	TRBJ2-7	TRBV28	TGTGCCAGCAGTCCCCCACAGGGGAGGTGGGAGCAGTACTTC	CASSPPQGRWEQYF
NA	NA	TRBJ1-1	TRBV5-4	TGTGCCAGCAGCGGCGGCTGGACAGTACCTATTCAGAACACTGAAGCTTTCTTT	CASSGGWTVPIQNTEAFF
NA	TRBD2	TRBJ2-1	TRBV9	TGTGCCAGCAGCGTAGGCGCGGGGGGTGGTTCCTACAATGAGCAGTTCTTC	CASSVGAGGGSYNEQFF
NA	TRBD1	TRBJ2-2	TRBV7-3	TGTGCCAGCAGCAAGACAGGGATCGGGGAGCTGTTTTTT	CASSKTGIGELFF
NA	NA	TRBJ2-3	TRBV7-2	TGTGCCAGCAGCTTCTCGGCGGGGACAGATACGCAGTATTTT	CASSFSAGTDTQYF
NA	TRBD1	TRBJ2-7	TRBV29-1	TGCAGCGTCCTGACAGGGGGCTACGAGCAGTACTTC	CSVLTGGYEQYF
once	NA	TRBJ1-5	TRBV21-1	TGTGCCAGCAGCAACCCACTAGCGGAGGGGGCTGTTCCTCGTCAGCCCCAGCATTTT	CASSNPLAEGAVPRQPQHF
NA	NA	TRBJ1-5	TRBV6-1	TGTGCCAGCAGTGAAGCCGTGTCGGCAGGGGATGGCAATCAGCCCCAGCATTTT	CASSEAVSAGDGNQPQHF
NA	NA	TRBJ1-6	TRBV7-3	TGTGCCAGCAGCTTAATCGGGGTCCGAGGTCGGATGAATTCGCCCCTCCACTTT	CASSLIGVRGRMNSPLHF
NA	NA	TRBJ1-5	TRBV19	TGTGCCAGTAAGGGGTCGTGGGGGCCAGGGTTAAATCAGCCCCAGCATTTT	CASKGSWGPGLNQPQHF
NA	TRBD2	TRBJ2-3	TRBV9	TGTGCCAGCAGCCGGACTAGCGGGGCCCCTAGCACAGATACGCAGTATTTT	CASSRTSGAPSTDTQYF
NA	NA	TRBJ1-2	TRBV2	TGTGCCAGCATCAGGATCTCCGGTCAGCTCCAGAACTACACCTTC	CASIRISGQLQNYTF
NA	TRBD2	TRBJ2-2	TRBV4-1	TGCGCCAGCGGTCAAACGGGGGGGCGGACCGGGGAGCTGTTTTTT	CASGQTGGRTGELFF
NA	TRBD2	TRBJ2-4	TRBV7-8	TGTGCCAGCAGCTTGTTTGGGGACCCGAGCGGGAGAGGGGTGAACTTC	CASSLFGDPSGRGVNF
NA	TRBD1	TRBJ2-3	TRBV5-4	TGTGCCAGCAGCTTGGAGACAGGGGCAGATACGCAGTATTTT	CASSLETGADTQYF
NA	NA	TRBJ2-1	TRBV21-1	TGTGCCAGCAGCAAAGAGGGAGCTAGCGGGGGGTGGGACAATGAGCAGTTCTTC	CASSKEGASGGWDNEQFF
NA	NA	TRBJ2-3	TRBV5-1	TGCGCCAGCAGCTTGGGTGCAAGGGGCGCAGGGGATACGCAGTATTTT	CASSLGARGAGDTQYF
NA	NA	TRBJ1-2	TRBV7-9	TGTGCCAGCAGCTTAGCGGCAGGGGCTATTGGCTACACCTTC	CASSLAAGAIGYTF
NA	TRBD1	TRBJ1-2	TRBV19	TGTGCCAGTAGTCACGACCGGGACAGGGAGTCCCGCTATGGCTACACCTTC	CASSHDRDRESRYGYTF
NA	NA	TRBJ1-1	TRBV5-1	TGCGCCAGCAGCCGCGACGGGACACCGAACACTGAAGCTTTCTTT	CASSRDGTPNTEAFF
NA	TRBD1	TRBJ1-2	TRBV11-2	TGTGCCAGCAGCTCCCGACAGGGGGCCGATGGCTACACCTTC	CASSSRQGADGYTF
NA	NA	TRBJ1-1	TRBV18	TGTGCCAGCTCACCGACGTTAGTGGGGGCCGGGGAAGCTTTCTTT	CASSPTLVGAGEAFF
NA	TRBD2	TRBJ2-3	TRBV18	TGTGCCAGCTCACTAGCGGGGGGCACAGATACGCAGTATTTT	CASSLAGGTDTQYF
NA	TRBD2	TRBJ2-1	TRBV5-4	TGTGCCAGCAGCCCGGGGGCGGGGGGCCCCTACAATGAGCAGTTCTTC	CASSPGAGGPYNEQFF
NA	TRBD1	TRBJ1-5	TRBV7-8	TGTGCCAGCAGCTTAGCCCGAACAGGGGGTCAGCCCCAGCATTTT	CASSLARTGGQPQHF
NA	NA	TRBJ2-1	TRBV10-3	TGTGCCATCAGCCCCCGGGACAAGGGGTACAATGAGCAGTTCTTC	CAISPRDKGYNEQFF
NA	TRBD1	TRBJ2-1	TRBV5-1	TGCGCCAGCAGCTTGGCCCGGGACAGGGGGCGACGGGAGCAGTTCTTC	CASSLARDRGRREQFF
NA	NA	TRBJ1-2	TRBV4-2	TGTGCCAGCAGCCAAACCGGGGTACTTAGCCATGGCTACACCTTC	CASSQTGVLSHGYTF
NA	TRBD2	TRBJ2-3	TRBV28	TGTGCCAGCAGGAGCGGGGGGTTCACAGATACGCAGTATTTT	CASRSGGFTDTQYF
NA	TRBD2	TRBJ2-5	TRBV6-5	TGTGCCAGCAGTTACTCGTGGGGGGGCCAAGAGACCCAGTACTTC	CASSYSWGGQETQYF
NA	TRBD2	TRBJ2-3	TRBV9	TGTGCCAGCAGCGTACACGGGCGGGGGGGAATCGATACGCAGTATTTT	CASSVHGRGGIDTQYF
NA	TRBD1	TRBJ1-6	TRBV5-8	TGTGCCAGCAGCTTGGGGGTGACAGGGGATTCACCCCTCCACTTT	CASSLGVTGDSPLHF
NA	TRBD2	TRBJ2-5	TRBV4-1	TGCGCCAGCAGCCACGGATTTACAGCGGGGGGGCCAGGAGAGACCCAGTACTTC	CASSHGFTAGGPGETQYF
NA	NA	TRBJ1-2	TRBV6-5	TGTGCCAGCAGTTACTCCAGGGGCCGCTATGGCTACACCTTC	CASSYSRGRYGYTF
NA	NA	TRBJ2-3	TRBV5-6	TGTGCCAGCAGCCCACAGGGCTATACGCAGTATTTT	CASSPQGYTQYF
NA	NA	TRBJ1-2	TRBV6-6	TGTGCCAGCAGTTCCCGCGGAGGCTTTAAATCCTATGGCTACACCTTC	CASSSRGGFKSYGYTF
medium-sized	NA	TRBJ2-3	TRBV19	TGTGCCAGTACACTCGCGGGTACAAGCACAGATACGCAGTATTTT	CASTLAGTSTDTQYF
NA	TRBD2	TRBJ2-5	TRBV5-6	TGTGCCAGCAGCTTGGCCAGCGGGGGGGCCTTAGAGACCCAGTACTTC	CASSLASGGALETQYF
NA	NA	TRBJ2-3	TRBV5-1	TGCGCCAGCAGCACAAACAATTATACACCAGATACGCAGTATTTT	CASSTNNYTPDTQYF
NA	NA	TRBJ1-3	TRBV2	TGTGCCAGCAGTGCGACAGACTTTACCTATTCCGTATCTGGAAACACCATATATTTT	CASSATDFTYSVSGNTIYF
NA	TRBD2	TRBJ2-3	TRBV6-5	TGTGCCAGCAGTTTTCTAGCGGGGGGGCCCAAAGATACGCAGTATTTT	CASSFLAGGPKDTQYF
NA	TRBD1	TRBJ2-7	TRBV14	TGTGCCAGCAGCCAGAACATTCGACAGGGGGCAAACTACGAGCAGTACTTC	CASSQNIRQGANYEQYF
NA	NA	TRBJ1-4	TRBV19	TGTGCCAGTAGTATAACCGGTCAAAATGAAAAACTGTTTTTT	CASSITGQNEKLFF
NA	TRBD2	TRBJ2-7	TRBV18	TGTGCCAGCTCCCTAGCGGGGGCAGCCGAGCAGTACTTC	CASSLAGAAEQYF
NA	NA	TRBJ1-6	TRBV9	TGTGCCAGCAGCGTAGCTCCAGGGATAGAGGCACCCCTCCACTTT	CASSVAPGIEAPLHF
NA	NA	TRBJ2-2	TRBV7-9	TGTGCCAGCAGCCTCGCGGGGAACACCGGGGAGCTGTTTTTT	CASSLAGNTGELFF